The clone carrying this TCR beta chain was recorded a few times. Its antigen is unidentified. CDR1 and CDR2 from the germline V gene are LNHDA and SQIVND (reference sequence). J gave up 9 bases and V 2 bases, and 8 bases lay outside the gene matches. The CDR3 loop spans 16 amino acids. This sample stems from a study of T-cell reconstitution after alpha-beta-depleted transplantation in children. Study-level findings and limits: Some patients' high day-60 TCRbeta diversity was traced to surviving recipient T cells and thymic progenitors. It was newly produced T cells that mostly accounted for T-cell counts and diversity one year after transplant. As was reported, about two months after transplant, alpha-beta T cells came from several hundred expanded graft clones.

Unique molecular identifiers were used to barcode this TCRbeta library. From the PCR reads, TCRdb called clonotypes with MiXCR, one entry per CDR3 protein. The sample includes some 440,000 distinct CDR3 sequences, around 16% seen only once; the top ten take 25% to 30%. Specimen: PBMCs, mostly from graft donor cells, collected 360 days after TCRalphabeta/CD19-depleted stem cell transplant. V is TRBV19 and J is TRBJ2-1, with 12 bases that match TRBD1. The source of this sequence is a boy younger than two who had a stem cell transplant for Wiskott-Aldrich syndrome, so the T cells may come from the graft donor. In DNA, the CDR3 is TGTGCCAGTAGTATACTCGGGACAGGGGGCTTGGGTGAGCAGTTCTTC. The encoded protein is CASSILGTGGLGEQFF.